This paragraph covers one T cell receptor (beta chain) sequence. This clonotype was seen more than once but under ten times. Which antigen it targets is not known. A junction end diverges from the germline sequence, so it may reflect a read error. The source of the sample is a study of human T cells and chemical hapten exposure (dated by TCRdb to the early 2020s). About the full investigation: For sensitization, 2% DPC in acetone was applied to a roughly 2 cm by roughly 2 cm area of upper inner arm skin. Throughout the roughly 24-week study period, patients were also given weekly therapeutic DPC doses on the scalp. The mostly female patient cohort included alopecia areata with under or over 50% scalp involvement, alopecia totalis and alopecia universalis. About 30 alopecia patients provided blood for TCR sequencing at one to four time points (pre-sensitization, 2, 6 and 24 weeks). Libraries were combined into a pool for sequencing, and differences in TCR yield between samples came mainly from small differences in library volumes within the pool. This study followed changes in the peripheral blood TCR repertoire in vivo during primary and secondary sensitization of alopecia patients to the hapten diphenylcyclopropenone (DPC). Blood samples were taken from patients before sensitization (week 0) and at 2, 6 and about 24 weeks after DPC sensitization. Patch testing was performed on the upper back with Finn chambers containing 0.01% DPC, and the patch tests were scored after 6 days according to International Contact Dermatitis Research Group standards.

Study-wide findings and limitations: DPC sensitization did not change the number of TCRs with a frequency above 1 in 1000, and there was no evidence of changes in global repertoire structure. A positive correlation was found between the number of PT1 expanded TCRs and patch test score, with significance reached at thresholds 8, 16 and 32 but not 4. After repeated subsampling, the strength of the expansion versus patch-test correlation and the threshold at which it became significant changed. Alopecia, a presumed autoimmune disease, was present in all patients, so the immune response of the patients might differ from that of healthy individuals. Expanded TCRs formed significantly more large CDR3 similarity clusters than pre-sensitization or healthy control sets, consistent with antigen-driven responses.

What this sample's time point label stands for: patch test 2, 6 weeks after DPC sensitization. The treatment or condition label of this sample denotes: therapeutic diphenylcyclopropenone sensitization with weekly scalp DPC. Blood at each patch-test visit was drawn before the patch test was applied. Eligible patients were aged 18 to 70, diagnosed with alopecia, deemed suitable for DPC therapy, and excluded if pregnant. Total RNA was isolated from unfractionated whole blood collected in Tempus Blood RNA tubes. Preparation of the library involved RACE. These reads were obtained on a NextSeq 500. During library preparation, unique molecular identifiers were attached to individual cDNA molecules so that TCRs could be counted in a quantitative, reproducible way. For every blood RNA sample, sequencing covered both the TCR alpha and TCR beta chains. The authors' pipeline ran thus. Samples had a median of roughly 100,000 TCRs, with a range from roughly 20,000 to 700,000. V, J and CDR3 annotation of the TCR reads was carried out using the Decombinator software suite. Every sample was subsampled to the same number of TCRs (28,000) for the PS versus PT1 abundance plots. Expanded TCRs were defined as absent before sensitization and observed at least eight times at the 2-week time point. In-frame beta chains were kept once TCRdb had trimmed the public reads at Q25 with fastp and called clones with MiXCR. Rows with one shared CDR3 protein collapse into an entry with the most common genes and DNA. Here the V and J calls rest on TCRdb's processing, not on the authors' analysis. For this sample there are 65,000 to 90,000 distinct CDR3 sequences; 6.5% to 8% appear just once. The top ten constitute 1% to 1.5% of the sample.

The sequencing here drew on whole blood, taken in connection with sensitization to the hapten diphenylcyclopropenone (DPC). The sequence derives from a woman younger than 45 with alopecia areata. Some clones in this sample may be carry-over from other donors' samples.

The DNA reads TGCAGCGTTGAAGTTGCGGGATCCGAGGCCTTT. Its product reads: CSVEVAGSEAF. The sequence links TRBV29-1 to TRBJ1-1, with the D gene call left open. From the cysteine through the phenylalanine, the CDR3 covers 11 amino acids. Only the CDR3 DNA is retained, 33 bases long and in frame from the first base. Taken from the germline V gene, the CDR1 and CDR2 loops are SQVTM and ANQGSEA.